This TCR beta chain was identified in a study of blood T cell repertoires in COVID-19. Across the study: From the United States, Italy and Spain came samples of acute and convalescent COVID-19.

Between the trimmed V and J ends, which lost 0 bases and 4 bases, there was a span of 7 bases. CDR1 and CDR2 from the germline V gene are SGDLS and YYNGEE. The CDR3 sequence is 13 residues long. Authors' data handling: Cell counts per sample came from amplifying reference gene primers. Method: immunoSEQ multiplex PCR; TCRdb's copy keeps in-frame clones and lacks some. V and J calls and clone size are copied from that table; D and trimming were computed from the DNA. The data contain 15,000 to 25,000 clones, roughly 81% of them singletons. This clone is a singleton in its sample. This TCR came from a human donor with active COVID-19. The donor label of this sample is uncertain. Sequenced sample: peripheral blood. The chain combines TRBV9 with TRBJ1-1; no clear D. In DNA form, the CDR3 reads TGTGCCAGCAGCGTAGTTACGGGCACTGAAGCTTTCTTT. Translation: CASSVVTGTEAFF.